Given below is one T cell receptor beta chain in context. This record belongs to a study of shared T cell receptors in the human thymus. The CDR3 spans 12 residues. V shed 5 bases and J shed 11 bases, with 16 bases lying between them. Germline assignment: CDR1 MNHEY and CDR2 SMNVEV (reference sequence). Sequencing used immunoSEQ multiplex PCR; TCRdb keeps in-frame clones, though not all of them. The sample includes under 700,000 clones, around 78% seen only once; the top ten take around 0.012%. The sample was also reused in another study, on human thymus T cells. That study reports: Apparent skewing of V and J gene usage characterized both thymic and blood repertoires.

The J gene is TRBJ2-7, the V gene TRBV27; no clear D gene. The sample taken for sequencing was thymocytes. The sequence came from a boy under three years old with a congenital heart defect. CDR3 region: CASSGPLRVEYF. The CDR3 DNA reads TGTGCCAGCAGTGGGCCGCTACGAGTGGAGTACTTC.